This T cell receptor beta chain was captured by sequencing in a study of blood T cell repertoires in COVID-19 (dated by TCRdb to the early 2020s). For the wider study: Collaborator samples came from the United States, Italy and Spain and covered acute and convalescent phases of COVID-19. Subjects who had been exposed to COVID-19, were actively infected with it, or had recovered from it provided the deeply sampled blood TCRbeta repertoires that made up the dataset. Sample metadata almost always included a de-identified subject ID, COVID-19 status, age in years and sex. Samples came from the ongoing ImmuneRACE study (first 160 participants) plus 1,254 subjects from 6 global collaborators. Where available, HLA class I and class II types were obtained from metadata supplied by the sample provider rather than from assay-based typing. The material from the prospective study consisted of cDNA or gDNA derived from T cells, B-cell-depleted T cells, or PBMCs. A freely available public database, intended as a resource for researchers studying the immune response to SARS-CoV-2, is where the repertoires were released. Points the paper makes about the study in general: The amount of clinical and demographic metadata varied by source and participant and was provided uncurated.

Enrolling through a virtual design, the prospective study's participants ranged in age from roughly 18 to 95 years and lived across about two dozen United States geographic areas. To assign participants to cohorts, the prospective study relied on clinical history that participants themselves reported in a screening survey and a study questionnaire. Mobile phlebotomists in the prospective study collected whole blood, serum and a nasopharyngeal or oropharyngeal swab from every participant. Participants in the prospective study had the option to provide additional blood draws and questionnaires over an approximately 2-month period. Blood samples from the prospective study were shipped frozen or at room temperature prior to DNA extraction. The immunoSEQ Assay, a bias-controlled multiplex PCR, was used to amplify TCRbeta CDR3 regions from genomic DNA. The paper's processing steps were these. The number of nucleated cells in each sample was estimated by amplification of reference gene primers within the assay. To quantify the absolute abundance of each unique TCRbeta CDR3 rearrangement, sequence reads were collapsed and filtered. For each sample, productive Simpson clonality was calculated by taking the square root of Simpson's diversity index across productive rearrangements. The clones in this table, taken by TCRdb from immuneACCESS, are in-frame only. Not every clone is retained; where verified, under half of the shortfall comes from an unresolved V gene, and the cause of the rest is unknown. That table gives V, J and clone size, and the DNA gave D and trimming. The sample profile shows 200,000 to 250,000 clones; roughly 88% of them were found once. The top ten hold roughly 3.4% of the sample.

The CDR3 starts with the cysteine, ends with the phenylalanine, and has 12 residues. Only the CDR3 region is kept as DNA, spanning 36 bases read in frame from base 1. At the junction V is shortened by 7 bases and J by 4 bases, with 10 bases in between. Points on this clone: Its antigen is currently not known. No base quality values were provided; no much bigger clone lies one nucleotide off.

The receptor was derived from a woman in her thirties or forties with acute COVID-19. The chain links TRBV12-3 or TRBV12-4 with TRBJ1-1; the D gene assignment is ambiguous. Sequenced sample: PBMCs or T cells enriched from blood (not recorded which). The bases are TGTGCCAGCACCTCTGCGGGCACTGAAGCTTTCTTT. It translates as CASTSAGTEAFF.